The 28 T cell receptor beta chains below come from one sample, sequenced in a study of T cells in tuberculosis (dated by TCRdb to the late 2010s). The library was generated by the immunoSEQ multiplex PCR assay. TCRdb mirrors the immuneACCESS table, restricted to in-frame sequences. Some clones are absent from its copies; in checked studies, under half trace to an unresolved V gene, and the reason for the others is unknown. The sample contains 25,000 to 35,000 clones, roughly 94% of them found a single time. About 8% of the sample goes to the ten largest clones. Sequences were obtained from PBMCs. These receptors all come from a donor aged 10 to 29 with latent tuberculosis or without tuberculosis infection.

V gene TRBV7-9 combines with J gene TRBJ2-1, with 9 bases lining up with TRBD1. Trimming removed 6 bases from V and 8 bases from J; junction bases left unmatched: 8. The CDR3 consists of 14 residues. Per the germline V gene, CDR1 is SEHNR and CDR2 is FQNEAQ (reference sequence). Written as DNA, the CDR3 is TGTGCCAGCAGACCACCTCGACAGGGGGATGAGCAGTTCTTC. It specifies CASRPPRQGDEQFF. Supplemented by reference TRBV7-9 and TRBJ2-1, the full variable domain reads DTGVSQNPRHKITKRGQNVTFRCDPISEHNRLYWYRQTLGQGPEFLTYFQNEAQLEKSRLLSDRFSAERPKGSFSTLEIQRTEQGDSAMYLCASRPPRQGDEQFFGPGTRLTVL.

The V call is TRBV6-6, the J call TRBJ1-2, with D unclear. Germline V CDR1 and CDR2: MNHNY, SVGAGI (reference sequence). The ends were cut back, 6 bases at V and 5 bases at J, with 13 bases in the middle. The CDR3 totals 13 residues. CDR3 sequence reads: CASSIDMLYGYTF. In DNA, the CDR3 is TGTGCCAGCAGCATCGACATGCTATATGGCTACACCTTC.

The genes are TRBV2 and TRBJ2-7; D is perhaps TRBD1 (6 bases). From germline, CDR1 is SNHLY and CDR2 FYNNEI. The V end was cut by 10 bases, the J end by 3 bases, with 13 bases between. The CDR3 consists of 12 residues. CDR3 region: CATKNRVYEQYF. CDR3 DNA sequence: TGTGCCACCAAAAACAGGGTCTACGAGCAGTACTTC.

The chain employs TRBV27 and TRBJ2-1; 7 bases align to TRBD2. This CDR3 has 16 amino acids. With V trimmed by 4 bases and J by 2 bases, 8 bases remained unmatched. CDR1 and CDR2 (germline): MNHEY, SMNVEV (reference sequence). This chain's CDR3 is CASSSTERGTYNEQFF. Written as DNA, the CDR3 is TGTGCCAGCAGTTCCACAGAGCGGGGAACCTACAATGAGCAGTTCTTC.

In this sample, this clone turned up once. The chain is built from TRBV9 and TRBJ1-1; D is unclear. The V and J ends lost 0 bases and 3 bases respectively, with 15 bases between them. CDR1 SGDLS and CDR2 YYNGEE come from the germline V gene. The CDR3 length is 16 residues. CDR3 region: CASSVAGRGMYTEAFF. The CDR3 region has the DNA TGTGCCAGCAGCGTAGCCGGCCGGGGTATGTACACTGAAGCTTTCTTT.

The rearrangement joins TRBV19 to TRBJ2-1; 11 positions agree with TRBD2. Trimming took 5 bases from V and 5 from J; bases not matched to a gene: 11. The V gene's germline CDR1 is LNHDA and CDR2 SQIVND (reference sequence). The CDR3 covers 17 residues. The CDR3 region has the DNA TGTGCCAGTAGTGTACCTCTAGCGGGAGGCCGGGACAATGAGCAGTTCTTC. It is translated as CASSVPLAGGRDNEQFF.

The chain has TRBV27 and TRBJ2-4; D may be TRBD1 (6 bases). The ends were cut back, 5 bases at V and 1 base at J, with 15 bases in the middle. This CDR3 region has 16 residues. The germline V gene encodes CDR1 MNHEY and CDR2 SMNVEV (reference sequence). Here the CDR3 reads CASSRGWRGAKNIQYF. The DNA for the CDR3 is TGTGCCAGCAGTAGGGGGTGGCGAGGGGCCAAAAACATTCAGTACTTC.

The CDR3 sequence: CASSFGLAVYNEQFF. The CDR3 coding sequence is TGTGCCAGCAGCTTCGGGCTAGCGGTTTACAATGAGCAGTTCTTC. The chain carries TRBV11-2 and TRBJ2-1; 7 nucleotides line up with TRBD2. The germline gives CDR1 SGHAT, CDR2 FQNNGV. V was pared by 3 bases and J by 4 bases, with 6 bases of the junction left unmatched. The CDR3 contains 15 residues.

The chain couples TRBV14 to TRBJ2-7; D may be TRBD2 (6 bases). With 0 bases removed from V and 12 bases from J, the gap between germline ends came to 12 bases. The CDR3 is made up of 12 amino acids. Germline V gene data show CDR1 as SGHDN and CDR2 as FVKESK. CDR3 DNA sequence: TGTGCCAGCAGCCAAGATACCCGGGGACTGTACTTC. This codes for CASSQDTRGLYF.

The chain joins TRBV7-6 to TRBJ2-3, with D possibly being TRBD2 (7 bases). V lost 5 bases and J lost 4, with 16 bases in between. Germline values: CDR1 SGHVS, CDR2 FNYEAQ. The CDR3 is 15 residues long. In DNA, the CDR3 is TGTGCCAGCAGCCGCTCGAGGGGGGGAGCAGATACGCAGTATTTT. As protein: CASSRSRGGADTQYF.

V gene TRBV7-9 combines with J gene TRBJ1-5, with a tentative D call TRBD1 (6 bases). Germline lookup yields CDR1 SEHNR and CDR2 FQNEAQ (reference sequence). This CDR3 spans 12 amino acids. Trimming shortened V by 5 bases and J by 7 bases, and 9 bases separated the two germline ends. This CDR3 reads CASSRGGQPQHF. DNA of the CDR3: TGTGCCAGCAGCCGAGGGGGACAGCCCCAGCATTTT.

The table lists this clone with a count of one. The chain couples TRBV2 to TRBJ2-7, with D tentatively TRBD1 (5 bases). Per germline, CDR1 SNHLY and CDR2 FYNNEI. V shed 3 bases and J shed 2 bases, with 14 bases lying between them. This CDR3 region has 15 residues. CDR3 amino acids: CASSDEAGPTYEQYF. Here the CDR3 DNA reads TGTGCCAGCAGTGACGAGGCAGGGCCTACCTACGAGCAGTACTTC.

The chain employs TRBV6-6 and TRBJ1-2, with a possible D match to TRBD1 (5 bases). The CDR3 is 15 residues long. CDR1 is MNHNY and CDR2 is SVGAGI in the germline V gene (reference sequence). Trimming stripped 6 bases from V and 3 bases from J, with 17 bases between. The CDR3 DNA follows: TGTGCCAGCAGCCCGTGGGCAGGGTCGGACTATGGCTACACCTTC. Translation: CASSPWAGSDYGYTF.

The chain is built from TRBV7-8 and TRBJ2-1; D remains ambiguous. With 5 bases removed from V and 10 bases from J, the gap between germline ends came to 12 bases. The V gene's germline CDR1 is SGHVS and CDR2 FQNEAQ. CDR3 length: 12 amino acids. The CDR3 bases are TGTGCCAGCAGCCCCAGGCGTGCCGAGCAGTTCTTC. Translating gives CASSPRRAEQFF.

This chain joins TRBV30 and TRBJ1-5, with D maybe TRBD1 (6 bases). V gave up 1 base and J gave up 7 bases, with 14 bases separating them. The CDR3 is made up of 14 amino acids. Germline V gene lookup returns CDR1 GTSNPN and CDR2 SVGIG (reference sequence). The CDR3 nucleotides are TGTGCCTGGAGTGGCTACAGGGTAGTACAGCCCCAGCATTTT. It specifies CAWSGYRVVQPQHF. Full variable domain (remainder filled in from reference TRBV30 and TRBJ1-5): SQTIHQWPATLVQPVGSPLSLECTVEGTSNPNLYWYRQAAGRGLQLLFYSVGIGQISSEVPQNLSASRPQDRQFILSSKKLLLSDSGFYLCAWSGYRVVQPQHFGDGTRLSIL.

This clone has just one count. The chain links TRBV6-1 to TRBJ1-2; D gene unclear. The V end lost 7 bases, the J end lost 0 bases, and 12 bases lay between the germline ends. CDR3 length: 14 residues. The germline V gene encodes CDR1 MNHNS and CDR2 SASEGT. Here the CDR3 reads CASMFRGANYGYTF. The CDR3 DNA reads TGTGCCAGCATGTTTCGGGGAGCTAACTATGGCTACACCTTC.

V and J are TRBV30 and TRBJ2-3; TRBD2 matches 10 bases. CDR1 is GTSNPN, CDR2 SVGIG, per germline (reference sequence). J gave up 4 bases and V 2 bases, and 6 bases lay outside the gene matches. The CDR3 totals 15 residues. CDR3 region: CAWSSLAGAADTQYF. The DNA of the CDR3 is TGTGCCTGGAGTTCGCTAGCGGGAGCCGCAGATACGCAGTATTTT.

This chain uses TRBV11-1 with TRBJ2-1; TRBD2 is a possible D gene (6 bases). CDR1 and CDR2 from the germline V gene are SGHAT and FQDESV (reference sequence). This CDR3 has 12 residues. The ends were cut back, 5 bases at V and 10 bases at J, with 12 bases in the middle. CDR3 DNA: TGTGCCAGCAGCGATACCCTAGCGGAGCAGTTCTTC. Protein: CASSDTLAEQFF. The whole variable domain, filled in from reference TRBV11-1 and TRBJ2-1, reads EAEVAQSPRYKITEKSQAVAFWCDPISGHATLYWYRQILGQGPELLVQFQDESVVDDSQLPKDRFSAERLKGVDSTLKIQPAELGDSAMYLCASSDTLAEQFFGPGTRLTVL.

The chain employs TRBV9 and TRBJ2-5; TRBD2 matches 7 bases. The V and J ends lost 4 bases and 0 bases, in that order; junction bases with no gene match: 18. The CDR3 totals 19 residues. CDR1 SGDLS and CDR2 YYNGEE come from the germline V gene. CDR3 in DNA: TGTGCCAGCAGCCCGGGGGGTCTAGCGCCTAGATCTTACCAAGAGACCCAGTACTTC. Protein product: CASSPGGLAPRSYQETQYF.

The chain combines TRBV7-3 with TRBJ1-1; D remains unclear. The CDR3 consists of 13 residues. Trimming took 5 bases from V and 8 from J, leaving 15 bases between them. Germline assignment: CDR1 SGHTA and CDR2 FQGTGA. CDR3 DNA: TGTGCCAGCAGCCCCAACCTGGGCAGAGAAGCTTTCTTT. Translating gives CASSPNLGREAFF.

The chain combines TRBV14 with TRBJ2-7, with TRBD2 matching 7 bases. Losses at the gene ends were 4 bases for V and 2 bases for J; bases not matched to a gene: 8. The germline V gene encodes CDR1 SGHDN and CDR2 FVKESK. The CDR3 consists of 15 residues. CDR3 DNA sequence: TGTGCCAGCAGCCGAACGGGAGGCTTTCCCTACGAGCAGTACTTC. As protein: CASSRTGGFPYEQYF.

The rearrangement uses TRBV13 and TRBJ2-7; 8 bases are a match to TRBD1. V shed 4 bases and J 2 bases; nucleotides not matched to a gene: 7. The CDR3 covers 15 residues. Germline CDR1 and CDR2: PRHDT and FYEKMQ (reference sequence). The CDR3 bases are TGTGCCAGCAGCTCCACAGGGGGTCCCCCCTACGAGCAGTACTTC. This gives the protein CASSSTGGPPYEQYF.

The rearrangement uses TRBV5-1 and TRBJ2-1; a weak D match, TRBD1 (5 bases). Germline-derived CDR1 and CDR2 are SGHRS and YFSETQ. The CDR3 runs to 15 residues. V lost 1 base, J lost 5 bases, and 13 bases lay in between. The CDR3 region has the DNA TGCGCCAGCAGCTTGTCCAGGGCCAAAGACAATGAGCAGTTCTTC. This codes for CASSLSRAKDNEQFF.

V and J are TRBV4-3 and TRBJ2-3, with D possibly matching TRBD2 (7 bases). Per the germline V gene, CDR1 is LGHNA and CDR2 is YSLEER. The CDR3 extends over 19 amino acids. V gave up 0 bases and J gave up 0 bases, with 19 bases separating them. The CDR3 DNA sequence: TGCGCCAGCAGCCAAGATCACCGAGGGGGGGGCGCAAGCACAGATACGCAGTATTTT. Its protein is CASSQDHRGGGASTDTQYF.

The J gene is TRBJ2-3, the V gene TRBV5-6, with 8 bases lining up with TRBD1. CDR3 size: 15 residues. Germline values: CDR1 SGHDT, CDR2 YYEEEE. J gave up 1 base and V 2 bases, and 3 bases lay outside the gene matches. CDR3 bases: TGTGCCAGCAGCTTAGGGGACAGGCGCACAGATACGCAGTATTTT. Encoded protein: CASSLGDRRTDTQYF. The full variable domain, in which reference TRBV5-6 and TRBJ2-3 provide the parts outside the CDR3, is DAGVTQSPTHLIKTRGQQVTLRCSPKSGHDTVSWYQQALGQGPQFIFQYYEEEERQRGNFPDRFSGHQFPNYSSELNVNALLLGDSALYLCASSLGDRRTDTQYFGPGTRLTVL.

V is TRBV10-3 and J is TRBJ1-1, with 9 bases aligning to TRBD1. This CDR3 has 15 amino acids. The trim removed 4 bases at V and 1 base at J, leaving 4 bases unmatched. Germline-derived CDR1 and CDR2 are ENHRY and SYGVKD. The CDR3 region has the DNA TGTGCCATCAGTGCGGAGGACAGGGGGAACACTGAAGCTTTCTTT. It is translated as CAISAEDRGNTEAFF.

The chain links TRBV9 to TRBJ2-1; 8 nucleotides agree with TRBD2. Germline-derived CDR1 and CDR2 are SGDLS and YYNGEE. V dropped 0 bases and J dropped 7; count of bases not matched to a gene: 6. This CDR3 contains 15 residues. In DNA, the CDR3 is TGTGCCAGCAGCGTAGTCAGCGGGAGTTGGAATGAGCAGTTCTTC. As protein: CASSVVSGSWNEQFF.

The V gene is TRBV7-9, the J gene TRBJ2-7; TRBD2 might be the D (6 bases). Trimming removed 5 bases at V and 5 bases at J, with 16 bases between. CDR3 length equals 14 residues. Germline V gives CDR1 SEHNR, CDR2 FQNEAQ (reference sequence). CDR3 sequence (DNA): TGTGCCAGCAGCCCGTTACTAGCAATCCACGAGCAGTACTTC. Translating gives CASSPLLAIHEQYF. The full variable domain, rest sourced from reference TRBV7-9 and TRBJ2-7, is DTGVSQNPRHKITKRGQNVTFRCDPISEHNRLYWYRQTLGQGPEFLTYFQNEAQLEKSRLLSDRFSAERPKGSFSTLEIQRTEQGDSAMYLCASSPLLAIHEQYFGPGTRLTVT.